This T cell receptor (beta chain) was profiled in a study of memory CD4+ T cells and cytomegalovirus serostatus. Whole-study findings and limits: Suggested: most of the CMV-linked TCR signature lies in CD4+ memory cells.

About this clone itself: Its antigen remains unidentified.

The table came from immunoSEQ multiplex PCR; TCRdb's copy has only in-frame clones and leaves some out. The sample has 50,000 or so clones, roughly 80% seen once. The sort gate was single viable CD3+CD4+CD8-CD45RO+ cells for memory CD4+ T cells. Donors' CMV status reflects serum IgG against pp150, pp28, p38, p52. After thawing, CD4+ T cells were positively selected. This CDR3 has 12 amino acids. The germline CDR1 and CDR2 sequences are MDHEN and SYDVKM. V gave up 5 bases and J gave up 8 bases, with 12 bases separating them. Source material: memory CD4+ T cells from blood. The chain recombines TRBV28 with TRBJ1-2; D gene uncertain. The sequence was collected from an adult in good health and CMV-seropositive. The CDR3 bases are TGTGCCAGCAGTCCCCCGCTGGGAGGCTACACCTTC. This codes for CASSPPLGGYTF.